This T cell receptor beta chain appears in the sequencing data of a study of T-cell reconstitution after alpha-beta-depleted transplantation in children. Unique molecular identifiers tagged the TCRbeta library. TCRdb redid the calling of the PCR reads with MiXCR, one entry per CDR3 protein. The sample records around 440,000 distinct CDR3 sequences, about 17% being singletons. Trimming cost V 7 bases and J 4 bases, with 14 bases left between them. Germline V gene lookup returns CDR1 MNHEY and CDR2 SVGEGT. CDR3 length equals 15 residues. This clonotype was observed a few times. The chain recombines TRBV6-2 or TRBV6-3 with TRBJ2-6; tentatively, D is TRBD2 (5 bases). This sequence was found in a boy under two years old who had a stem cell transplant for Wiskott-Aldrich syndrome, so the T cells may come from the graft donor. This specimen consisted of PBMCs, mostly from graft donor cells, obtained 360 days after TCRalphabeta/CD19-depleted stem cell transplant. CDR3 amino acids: CASKAGVSGANVLTF. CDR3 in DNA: TGTGCCAGCAAGGCCGGGGTTTCAGGGGCCAACGTCCTGACTTTC.